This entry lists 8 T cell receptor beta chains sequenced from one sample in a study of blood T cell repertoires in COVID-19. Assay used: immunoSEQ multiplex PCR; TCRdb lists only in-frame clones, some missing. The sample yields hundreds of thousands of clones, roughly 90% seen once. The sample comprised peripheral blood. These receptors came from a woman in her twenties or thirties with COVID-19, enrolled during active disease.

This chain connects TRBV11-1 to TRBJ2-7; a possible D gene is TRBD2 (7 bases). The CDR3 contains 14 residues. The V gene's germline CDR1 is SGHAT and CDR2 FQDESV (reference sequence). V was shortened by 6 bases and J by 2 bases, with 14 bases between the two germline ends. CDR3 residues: CASRPPGGTYEQYF. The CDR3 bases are TGTGCCAGCAGACCTCCGGGGGGCACCTACGAGCAGTACTTC.

The CDR3 is CAISEYGRDSDTQYF. The CDR3 nucleotides are TGTGCCATCAGTGAGTACGGGAGGGACTCAGATACGCAGTATTTT. This chain uses TRBV10-3 with TRBJ2-3, with TRBD2 matching over 8 bases. Germline assignment: CDR1 ENHRY and CDR2 SYGVKD. V dropped 1 base and J dropped 4; count of bases not matched to a gene: 4. The CDR3 runs to 15 residues.

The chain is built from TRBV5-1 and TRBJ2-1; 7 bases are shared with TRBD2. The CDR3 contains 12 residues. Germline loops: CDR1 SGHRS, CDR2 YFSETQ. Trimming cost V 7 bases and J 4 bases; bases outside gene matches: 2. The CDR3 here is CASGTNYNEQFF. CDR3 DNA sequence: TGCGCCAGCGGGACTAATTACAATGAGCAGTTCTTC.

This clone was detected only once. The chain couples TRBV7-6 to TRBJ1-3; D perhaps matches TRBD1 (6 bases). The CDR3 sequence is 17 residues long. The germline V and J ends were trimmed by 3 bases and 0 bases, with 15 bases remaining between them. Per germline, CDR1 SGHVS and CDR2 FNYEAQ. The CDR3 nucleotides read TGTGCCAGCAGCTTCTTCGCTCGACAGGCCTCTGGAAACACCATATATTTT. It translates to CASSFFARQASGNTIYF.

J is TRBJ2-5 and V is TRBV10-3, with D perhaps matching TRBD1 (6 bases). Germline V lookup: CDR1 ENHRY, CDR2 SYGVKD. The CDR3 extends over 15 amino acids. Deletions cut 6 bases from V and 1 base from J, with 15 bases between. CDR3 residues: CAISSSGTPQETQYF. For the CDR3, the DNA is TGTGCCATCAGCTCCTCCGGGACACCCCAAGAGACCCAGTACTTC.

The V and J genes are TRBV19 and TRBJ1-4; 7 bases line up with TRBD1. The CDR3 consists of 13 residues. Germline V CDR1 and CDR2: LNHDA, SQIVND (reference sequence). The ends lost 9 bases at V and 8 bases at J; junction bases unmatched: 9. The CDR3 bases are TGTGCCAGCATCGACAGGGTTAGAGAAAAACTGTTTTTT. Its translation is CASIDRVREKLFF. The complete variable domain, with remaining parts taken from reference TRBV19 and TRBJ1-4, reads DGGITQSPKYLFRKEGQNVTLSCEQNLNHDAMYWYRQDPGQGLRLIYYSQIVNDFQKGDIAEGYSVSREKKESFPLTVTSAQKNPTAFYLCASIDRVREKLFFGSGTQLSVL.

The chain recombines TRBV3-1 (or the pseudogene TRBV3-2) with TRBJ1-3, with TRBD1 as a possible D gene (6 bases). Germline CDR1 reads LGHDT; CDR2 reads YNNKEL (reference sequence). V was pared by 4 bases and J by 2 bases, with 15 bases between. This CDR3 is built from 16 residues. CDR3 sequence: CASSPTGGAPGNTIYF. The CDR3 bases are TGTGCCAGCAGCCCGACCGGGGGGGCCCCTGGAAACACCATATATTTT.

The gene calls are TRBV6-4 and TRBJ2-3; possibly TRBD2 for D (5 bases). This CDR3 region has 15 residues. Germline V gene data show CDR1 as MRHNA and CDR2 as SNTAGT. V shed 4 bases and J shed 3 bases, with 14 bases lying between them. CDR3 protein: CASSGSGEGTDTQYF. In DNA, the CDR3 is TGTGCCAGCAGTGGGAGCGGAGAAGGAACAGATACGCAGTATTTT.